The 19 T cell receptor beta chains in this list originate from one sample, sequenced in a study of shared clonotypes between healthy human individuals. Data came from immunoSEQ multiplex PCR; TCRdb stores just in-frame clones and leaves some out. Of some 480,000 clones in the sample, around 80% are singletons; the top ten hold approximately 12%. The sample taken for sequencing was PBMCs. The receptors come from a woman aged 40 to 50 in good health. Some clones in this sample may be carry-over from other donors' samples.

The V and J genes are TRBV10-3 and TRBJ1-2; TRBD1 is a possible D gene (5 bases). The CDR3 runs to 14 residues. Trimming took 6 bases from V and 0 from J, leaving 11 bases between them. CDR1 is ENHRY, CDR2 SYGVKD, per germline. The CDR3 sequence is CAISNRIANYGYTF. The DNA of the CDR3 is TGTGCCATCAGCAACAGGATCGCTAACTATGGCTACACCTTC.

This chain links TRBV19 with TRBJ2-1; 12 nucleotides agree with TRBD2. The CDR3 contains 16 residues. Germline values: CDR1 LNHDA, CDR2 SQIVND (reference sequence). V shed 7 bases and J 7 bases; nucleotides not matched to a gene: 11. CDR3 sequence reads: CASTPLLAGGKNEQFF. In DNA, the CDR3 is TGTGCCAGTACCCCCTTACTAGCGGGAGGAAAGAATGAGCAGTTCTTC.

This chain joins TRBV5-1 and TRBJ1-1; 12 nucleotides align to TRBD1. The CDR3 is 16 amino acids. Trimming removed 3 bases from V and 4 bases from J; junction bases left unmatched: 7. CDR1 SGHRS and CDR2 YFSETQ come from the germline V gene. The CDR3 sequence is CASSSGTGGRGTEAFF. DNA for the CDR3: TGCGCCAGCAGCTCCGGGACAGGGGGCCGGGGCACTGAAGCTTTCTTT.

This sequence joins TRBV5-4 and TRBJ2-2; no definite D call. The length of the CDR3 is 15 residues. V was clipped by 0 bases and J by 4 bases, with 10 bases between them. CDR1 and CDR2 from the germline V gene are SGHNT and YYREEE (reference sequence). CDR3 residues: CASSLAFGRTGELFF. The CDR3 bases are TGTGCCAGCAGCTTGGCCTTTGGGCGCACCGGGGAGCTGTTTTTT.

Here the CDR3 reads CAHGTGGAGNEKLFF. The CDR3 coding sequence is TGTGCCCACGGGACAGGGGGCGCCGGTAATGAAAAACTGTTTTTT. The chain couples TRBV7-9 to TRBJ1-4; 12 bases fit TRBD1. The CDR3 runs to 15 residues. Germline V gives CDR1 SEHNR, CDR2 FQNEAQ (reference sequence). Unmatched junction bases numbered 8, after V lost 11 bases and J lost 4 bases. The full variable domain, completed using reference TRBV7-9 and TRBJ1-4, is DTGVSQNPRHKITKRGQNVTFRCDPISEHNRLYWYRQTLGQGPEFLTYFQNEAQLEKSRLLSDRFSAERPKGSFSTLEIQRTEQGDSAMYLCAHGTGGAGNEKLFFGSGTQLSVL.

This clone was recorded many times. J is TRBJ1-2 and V is TRBV28; TRBD1 might be the D (5 bases). The germline V gene has CDR1 MDHEN and CDR2 SYDVKM. V dropped 4 bases and J dropped 2 bases, with 11 bases sitting between them. The CDR3 extends over 14 amino acids. This chain's CDR3 is CASSSLGVNYGYTF. CDR3 bases: TGTGCCAGCAGTTCCCTGGGGGTCAACTATGGCTACACCTTC.

This clone was detected once. The V call is TRBV27, the J call TRBJ2-5; D possibly uses TRBD1 or TRBD2 (7 bases each). Germline CDR1 and CDR2: MNHEY and SMNVEV (reference sequence). V lost 9 bases and J 5 bases, leaving 16 bases between the germline ends. This CDR3 contains 13 residues. CDR3 sequence reads: CASTRGGLETQYF. In nucleotides, the CDR3 is TGTGCCAGTACCAGGGGGGGCCTTGAGACCCAGTACTTC.

The chain recombines TRBV19 with TRBJ2-1; D is unclear. This CDR3 contains 15 residues. V lost 1 base, J lost 2 bases, and 9 bases lay in between. Germline-derived CDR1 and CDR2 are LNHDA and SQIVND (reference sequence). CDR3 loop: CASSIVGQPYNEQFF. The CDR3 coding sequence is TGTGCCAGTAGTATAGTCGGGCAGCCCTACAATGAGCAGTTCTTC.

In nucleotides, the CDR3 is TGTGCCAGCAGCAACAGGGCCGGGGCCAACGTCCTGACTTTC. Protein: CASSNRAGANVLTF. This chain links TRBV2 with TRBJ2-6; perhaps TRBD1 as D (6 bases). The V end was cut by 6 bases, the J end by 4 bases, with 10 bases between. The CDR3 sequence is 14 residues long. Germline CDR1 is SNHLY and CDR2 is FYNNEI.

V is TRBV4-1 and J is TRBJ1-2; D is possibly TRBD1 (6 bases). The CDR3 has 15 residues. From germline, CDR1 is MGHRA and CDR2 YSYEKL. Trimming pared 1 base from V and 8 bases from J, leaving 17 bases between. CDR3 protein: CASSQVFAGVRGYTF. The DNA of the CDR3 is TGCGCCAGCAGCCAAGTATTCGCAGGGGTCCGCGGCTACACCTTC.

This clone was picked up a small number of times. Additional DNA sequences in this sample encode the identical CDR3. The V call is TRBV7-9, the J call TRBJ2-1; D might be TRBD1 or TRBD2, each matching 6 bases. The V end lost 1 base, the J end lost 2 bases, and 9 bases lay between the germline ends. This CDR3 spans 15 amino acids. Germline values: CDR1 SEHNR, CDR2 FQNEAQ (reference sequence). This CDR3 reads CASSLEGGPYNEQFF. The CDR3 DNA is TGTGCCAGCAGCTTAGAGGGGGGCCCCTACAATGAGCAGTTCTTC.

This clone was seen a few times. The gene calls are TRBV29-1 and TRBJ1-2; 8 bases agree with TRBD1. Germline CDR1 SQVTM, CDR2 ANQGSEA. The length of the CDR3 is 13 residues. J lost 3 bases, V lost 7 bases, and 7 bases had no gene match. Here the CDR3 reads CSAATGEDYGYTF. The CDR3 DNA reads as TGCAGCGCTGCGACAGGGGAGGACTATGGCTACACCTTC.

This chain connects TRBV6-1 to TRBJ1-2; D remains unclear. From germline, CDR1 is MNHNS and CDR2 SASEGT. The CDR3 covers 12 residues. Trimming stripped 1 base from V and 3 bases from J, with 3 bases between. Written as DNA, the CDR3 is TGTGCCAGCAGTGAAGGTTACTATGGCTACACCTTC. As protein: CASSEGYYGYTF.

The rearrangement joins TRBV5-1 to TRBJ2-2; D possibly matches TRBD1 or TRBD2 (5 bases each). The ends were cut back, 4 bases at V and 1 base at J, with 14 bases in the middle. The CDR3 has 16 residues. The germline CDR1 and CDR2 sequences are SGHRS and YFSETQ. The CDR3 protein is CASSRGFQGNTGELFF. The CDR3 region has the DNA TGCGCCAGCAGCAGAGGGTTCCAGGGGAACACCGGGGAGCTGTTTTTT.

The chain joins TRBV19 to TRBJ2-1; D is possibly TRBD2 (5 bases). Looked up from germline, CDR1 is LNHDA and CDR2 is SQIVND (reference sequence). This CDR3 is built from 14 residues. V shed 6 bases and J shed 7 bases, with 16 bases lying between them. CDR3 bases: TGTGCCAGTAGCCCGGGAAGGGTGAGGAATGAGCAGTTCTTC. Translated: CASSPGRVRNEQFF.

This chain joins TRBV7-9 and TRBJ1-2, with 12 positions matching TRBD1. The V gene end was trimmed by 1 base and the J gene end by 8 bases; junction bases not matched to a gene: 5. The V gene's germline CDR1 is SEHNR and CDR2 FQNEAQ (reference sequence). The CDR3 has 15 residues. In DNA, the CDR3 is TGTGCCAGCAGCTTAGAGGGACAGGGGGCGCGGGGCTACACCTTC. This gives the protein CASSLEGQGARGYTF.

This chain joins TRBV11-2 and TRBJ2-5; no clear D gene. Germline assignment: CDR1 SGHAT and CDR2 FQNNGV. Trimming cost V 0 bases and J 4 bases, with 15 bases left between them. The CDR3 is 16 amino acids. The chain's CDR3 is CASSLDRAGAGETQYF. DNA for the CDR3: TGTGCCAGCAGCTTAGATCGAGCAGGAGCCGGAGAGACCCAGTACTTC.

V usage is TRBV29-1 and J usage is TRBJ2-1; 8 nucleotides match TRBD1. V trimming: 7 bases; J trimming: 7 bases; junction bases outside the gene matches: 12. CDR1 SQVTM and CDR2 ANQGSEA come from the germline V gene. CDR3 length equals 14 residues. CDR3 in DNA: TGCAGCGCACAAAGGGGGACAGGCCTTAATGAGCAGTTCTTC. Translating gives CSAQRGTGLNEQFF.

The chain is built from TRBV27 and TRBJ1-1, with D hard to call. Germline CDR1 reads MNHEY; CDR2 reads SMNVEV (reference sequence). Trimming cost V 4 bases and J 0 bases, with 12 bases left between them. CDR3 length: 15 residues. The DNA of the CDR3 is TGTGCCAGCAGTTGGCGCGGGGAGCTGAACACTGAAGCTTTCTTT. Encoded protein: CASSWRGELNTEAFF.